This T cell receptor beta chain comes out of a study of blood T cells in healthy people across ages. The use of a sample-barcoded 5' primer and a J-beta primer mix characterized a second PCR of about 6 to 11 cycles. TCRdb analysed the 5' RACE reads with MiXCR anew, one entry per CDR3 protein. This sample has some 750,000 distinct CDR3 sequences, with approximately 21% found just once. Every participating donor contributed about 10 milliliters of peripheral blood through a draw. Findings and caveats of the study: For the donors, CMV status was unknown and possibly confounded expanded clonotype changes.

For this clonotype: What it binds is unknown.

Germline values: CDR1 SGHRS, CDR2 YFSETQ. With 5 bases clipped from V and 5 bases from J, the junction kept 6 bases outside the gene matches. CDR3 size: 15 residues. The chain combines TRBV5-1 with TRBJ2-4, with 11 bases fitting TRBD2. This receptor was obtained from a man aged 65 to 85 in good health. Sequenced input: blood. The CDR3 here is CASRPVLAGENIQYF. CDR3 coding DNA: TGCGCCAGCAGGCCGGTACTAGCGGGGGAAAACATTCAGTACTTC.